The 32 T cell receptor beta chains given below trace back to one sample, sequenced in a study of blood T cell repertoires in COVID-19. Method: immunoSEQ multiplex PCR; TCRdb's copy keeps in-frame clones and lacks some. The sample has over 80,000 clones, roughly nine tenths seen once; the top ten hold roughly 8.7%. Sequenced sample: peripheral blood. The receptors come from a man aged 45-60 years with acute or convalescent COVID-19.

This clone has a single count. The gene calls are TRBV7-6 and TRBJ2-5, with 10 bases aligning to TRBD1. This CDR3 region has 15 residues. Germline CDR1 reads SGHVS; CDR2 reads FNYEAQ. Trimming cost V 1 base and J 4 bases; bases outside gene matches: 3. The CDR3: CASSLGTGGIETQYF. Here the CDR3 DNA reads TGTGCCAGCAGCTTAGGGACAGGGGGTATAGAGACCCAGTACTTC.

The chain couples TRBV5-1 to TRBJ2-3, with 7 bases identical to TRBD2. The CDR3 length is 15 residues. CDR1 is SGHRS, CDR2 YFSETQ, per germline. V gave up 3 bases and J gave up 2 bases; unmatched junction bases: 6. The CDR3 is CASSSKRGSTDTQYF. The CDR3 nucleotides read TGCGCCAGCAGCTCCAAGCGGGGTTCCACAGATACGCAGTATTTT.

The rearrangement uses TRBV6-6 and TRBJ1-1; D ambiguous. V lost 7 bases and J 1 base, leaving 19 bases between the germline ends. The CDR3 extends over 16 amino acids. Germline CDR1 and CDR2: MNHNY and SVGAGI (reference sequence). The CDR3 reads CASTLREAGANTEAFF. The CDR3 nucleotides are TGTGCCAGCACCCTACGGGAAGCGGGCGCGAACACTGAAGCTTTCTTT.

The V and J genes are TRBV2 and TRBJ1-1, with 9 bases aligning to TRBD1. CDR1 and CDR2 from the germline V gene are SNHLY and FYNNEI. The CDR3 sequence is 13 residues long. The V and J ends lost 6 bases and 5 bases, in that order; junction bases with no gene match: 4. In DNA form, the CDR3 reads TGTGCCAGCAGCTTAGGACAGGGGACTGAAGCTTTCTTT. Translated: CASSLGQGTEAFF.

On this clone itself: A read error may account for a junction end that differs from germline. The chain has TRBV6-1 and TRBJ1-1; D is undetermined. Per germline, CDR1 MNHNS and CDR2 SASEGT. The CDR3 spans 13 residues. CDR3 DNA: TGTGCCAGCAGGGAAGACAAGTACACTGAAGCTTTCTTT. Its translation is CASREDKYTEAFF.

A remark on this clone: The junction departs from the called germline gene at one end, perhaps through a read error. CDR3 sequence: CAEAGYGYTF. The CDR3, as DNA: TGCGCAGAGGCCGGGTACGGCTACACCTTC. This rearrangement joins TRBV27 to TRBJ1-2; the D is unclear. The CDR3 has 10 residues. CDR1 and CDR2 (germline): MNHEY, SMNVEV (reference sequence).

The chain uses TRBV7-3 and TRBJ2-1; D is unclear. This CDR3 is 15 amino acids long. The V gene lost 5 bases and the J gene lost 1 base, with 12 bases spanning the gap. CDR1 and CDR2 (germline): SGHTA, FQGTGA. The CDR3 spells CASSKTSESYNEQFF. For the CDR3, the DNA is TGTGCCAGCAGCAAGACTTCGGAGTCCTACAATGAGCAGTTCTTC.

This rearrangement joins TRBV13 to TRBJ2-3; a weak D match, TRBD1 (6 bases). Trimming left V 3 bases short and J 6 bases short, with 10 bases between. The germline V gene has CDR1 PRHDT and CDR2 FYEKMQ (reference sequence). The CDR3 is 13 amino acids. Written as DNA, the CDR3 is TGTGCCAGCAGCTTTGGGGGCGGGGATACGCAGTATTTT. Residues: CASSFGGGDTQYF.

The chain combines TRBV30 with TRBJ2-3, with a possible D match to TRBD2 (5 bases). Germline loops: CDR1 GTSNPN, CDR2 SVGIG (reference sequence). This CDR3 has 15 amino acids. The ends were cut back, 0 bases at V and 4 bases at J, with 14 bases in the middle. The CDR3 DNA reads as TGTGCCTGGAGTGTACTAGATTCGTCCGCAGATACGCAGTATTTT. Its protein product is CAWSVLDSSADTQYF.

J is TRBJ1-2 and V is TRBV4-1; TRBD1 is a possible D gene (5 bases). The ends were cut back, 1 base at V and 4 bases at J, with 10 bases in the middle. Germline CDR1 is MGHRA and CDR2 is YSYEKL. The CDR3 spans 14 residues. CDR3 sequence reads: CASSQGGGVYGYTF. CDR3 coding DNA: TGCGCCAGCAGCCAAGGTGGAGGGGTCTATGGCTACACCTTC.

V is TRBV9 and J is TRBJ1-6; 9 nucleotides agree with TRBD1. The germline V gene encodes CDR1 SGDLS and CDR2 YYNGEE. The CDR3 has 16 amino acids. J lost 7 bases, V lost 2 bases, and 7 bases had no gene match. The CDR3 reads CASSVFPGQGNSPLHF. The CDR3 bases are TGTGCCAGCAGCGTGTTCCCGGGACAGGGAAATTCACCCCTCCACTTT.

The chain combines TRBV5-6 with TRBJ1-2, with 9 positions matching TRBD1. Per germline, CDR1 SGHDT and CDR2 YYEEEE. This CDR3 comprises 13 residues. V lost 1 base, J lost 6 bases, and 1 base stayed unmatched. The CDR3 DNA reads TGTGCCAGCAGCTTGTGGGACAGGGATGGCTACACCTTC. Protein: CASSLWDRDGYTF.

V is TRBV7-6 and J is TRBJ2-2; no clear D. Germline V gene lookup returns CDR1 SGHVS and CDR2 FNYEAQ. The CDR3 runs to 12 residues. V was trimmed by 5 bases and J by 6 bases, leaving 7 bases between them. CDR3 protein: CASSPSAGELFF. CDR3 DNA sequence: TGTGCCAGCAGCCCTTCCGCCGGGGAGCTGTTTTTT.

The CDR3 DNA reads TGTGCCAGCAGCTTACAGGGGTCGAGCTATGGCTACACCTTC. This sequence encodes CASSLQGSSYGYTF. V usage is TRBV7-2 and J usage is TRBJ1-2; D perhaps matches TRBD1 (6 bases). Germline-derived CDR1 and CDR2 are SGHTA and FQGNSA. V shed 2 bases and J shed 4 bases, with 11 bases lying between them. This CDR3 comprises 14 residues.

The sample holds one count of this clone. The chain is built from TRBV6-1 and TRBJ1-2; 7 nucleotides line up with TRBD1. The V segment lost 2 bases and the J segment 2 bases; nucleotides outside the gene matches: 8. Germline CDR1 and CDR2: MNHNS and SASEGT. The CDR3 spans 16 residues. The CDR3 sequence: CASSEPHRGDNYGYTF. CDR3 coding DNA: TGTGCCAGCAGTGAACCGCACAGGGGCGACAACTATGGCTACACCTTC.

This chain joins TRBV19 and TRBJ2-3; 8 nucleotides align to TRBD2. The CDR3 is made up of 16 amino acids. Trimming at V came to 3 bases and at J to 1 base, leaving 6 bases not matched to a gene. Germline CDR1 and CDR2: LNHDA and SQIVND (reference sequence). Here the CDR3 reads CASSIGGDWGTDTQYF. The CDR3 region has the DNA TGTGCCAGTAGTATCGGGGGGGATTGGGGCACAGATACGCAGTATTTT.

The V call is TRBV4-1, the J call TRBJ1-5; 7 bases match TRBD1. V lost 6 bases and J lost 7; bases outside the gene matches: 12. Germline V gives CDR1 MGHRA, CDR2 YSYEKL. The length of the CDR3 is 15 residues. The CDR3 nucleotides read TGCGCCAGCAGTCCCGTTCCAGGGGGTAGCCAGCCCCAGCATTTT. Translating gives CASSPVPGGSQPQHF.

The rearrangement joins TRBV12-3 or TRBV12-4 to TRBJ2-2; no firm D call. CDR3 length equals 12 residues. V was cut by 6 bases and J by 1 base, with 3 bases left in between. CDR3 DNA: TGTGCCAGCAGCTTGAACACCGGGGAGCTGTTTTTT. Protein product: CASSLNTGELFF.

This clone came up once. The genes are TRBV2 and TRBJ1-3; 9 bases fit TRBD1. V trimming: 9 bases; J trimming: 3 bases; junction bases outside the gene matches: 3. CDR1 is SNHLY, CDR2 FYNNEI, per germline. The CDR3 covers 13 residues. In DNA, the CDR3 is TGTGCCAGTACAGGGGGCTATGGAAACACCATATATTTT. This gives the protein CASTGGYGNTIYF.

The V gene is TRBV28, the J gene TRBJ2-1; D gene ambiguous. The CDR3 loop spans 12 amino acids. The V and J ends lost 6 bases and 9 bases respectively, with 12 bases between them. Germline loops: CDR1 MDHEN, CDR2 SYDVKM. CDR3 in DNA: TGTGCCAGCAGCCTACTTCCGGGTGAGCAGTTCTTC. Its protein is CASSLLPGEQFF.

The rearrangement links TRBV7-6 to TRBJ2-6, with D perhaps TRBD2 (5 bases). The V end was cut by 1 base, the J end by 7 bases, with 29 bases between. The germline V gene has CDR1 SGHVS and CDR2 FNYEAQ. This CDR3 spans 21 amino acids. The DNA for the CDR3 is TGTGCCAGCAGCTTAGTGCGGAATTCCCTACCACTGGGTGAGGGAGCCAACGTCCTGACTTTC. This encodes CASSLVRNSLPLGEGANVLTF.

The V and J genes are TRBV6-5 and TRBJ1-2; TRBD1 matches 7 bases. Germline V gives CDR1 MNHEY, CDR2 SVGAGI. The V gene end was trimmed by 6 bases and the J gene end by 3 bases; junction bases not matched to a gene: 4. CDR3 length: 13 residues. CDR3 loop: CASRGTVDYGYTF. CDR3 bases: TGTGCCAGCAGGGGGACAGTGGACTATGGCTACACCTTC.

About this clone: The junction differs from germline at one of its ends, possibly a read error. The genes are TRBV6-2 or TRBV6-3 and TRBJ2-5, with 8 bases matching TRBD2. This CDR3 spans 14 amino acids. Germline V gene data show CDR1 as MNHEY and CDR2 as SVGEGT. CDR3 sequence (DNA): TGTGCCAGCAGTTTGGAGGGGTTAGCGGGGACCGAGTACTTC. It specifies CASSLEGLAGTEYF.

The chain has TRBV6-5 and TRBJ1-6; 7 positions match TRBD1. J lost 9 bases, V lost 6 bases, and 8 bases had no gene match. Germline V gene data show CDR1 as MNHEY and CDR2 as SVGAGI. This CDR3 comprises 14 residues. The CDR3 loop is CASRTTGYASPLHF. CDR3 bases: TGTGCCAGCAGGACGACAGGGTACGCTTCACCCCTCCACTTT.

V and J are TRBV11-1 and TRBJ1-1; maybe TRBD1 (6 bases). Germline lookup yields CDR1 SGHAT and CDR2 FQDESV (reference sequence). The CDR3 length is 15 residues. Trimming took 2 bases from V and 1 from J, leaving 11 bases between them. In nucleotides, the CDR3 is TGTGCCAGCAGCTTAACGGACAGTCAGAACACTGAAGCTTTCTTT. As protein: CASSLTDSQNTEAFF.

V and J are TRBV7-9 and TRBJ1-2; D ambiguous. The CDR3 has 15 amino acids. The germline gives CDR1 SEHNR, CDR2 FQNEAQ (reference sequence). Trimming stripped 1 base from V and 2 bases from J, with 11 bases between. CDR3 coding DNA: TGTGCCAGCAGCTTAGTTCTCGGTGAAAACTATGGCTACACCTTC. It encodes CASSLVLGENYGYTF.

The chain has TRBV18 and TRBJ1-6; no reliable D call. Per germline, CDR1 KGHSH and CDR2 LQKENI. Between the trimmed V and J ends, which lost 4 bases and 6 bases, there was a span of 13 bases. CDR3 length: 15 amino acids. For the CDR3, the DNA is TGTGCCAGCTCACGGCGGGCGGACGGTAATTCACCCCTCCACTTT. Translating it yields CASSRRADGNSPLHF. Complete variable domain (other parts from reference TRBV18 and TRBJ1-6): NAGVMQNPRHLVRRRGQEARLRCSPMKGHSHVYWYRQLPEEGLKFMVYLQKENIIDESGMPKERFSAEFPKEGPSILRIQQVVRGDSAAYFCASSRRADGNSPLHFGNGTRLTVT.

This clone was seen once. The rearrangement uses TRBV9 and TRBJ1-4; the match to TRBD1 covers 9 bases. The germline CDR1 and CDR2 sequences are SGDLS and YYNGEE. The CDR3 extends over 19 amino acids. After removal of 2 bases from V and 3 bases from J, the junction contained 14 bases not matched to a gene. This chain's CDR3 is CASSVGWGQGVRANEKLFF. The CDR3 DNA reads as TGTGCCAGCAGCGTGGGGTGGGGACAGGGTGTCAGAGCTAATGAAAAACTGTTTTTT. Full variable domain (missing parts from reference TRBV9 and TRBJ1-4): DSGVTQTPKHLITATGQRVTLRCSPRSGDLSVYWYQQSLDQGLQFLIQYYNGEERAKGNILERFSAQQFPDLHSELNLSSLELGDSALYFCASSVGWGQGVRANEKLFFGSGTQLSVL.

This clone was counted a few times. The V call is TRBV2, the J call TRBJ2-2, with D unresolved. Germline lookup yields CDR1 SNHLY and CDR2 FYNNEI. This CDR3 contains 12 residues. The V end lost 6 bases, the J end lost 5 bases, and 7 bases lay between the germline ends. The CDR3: CASSSRTGELFF. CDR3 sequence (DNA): TGTGCCAGCAGCTCGAGGACCGGGGAGCTGTTTTTT.

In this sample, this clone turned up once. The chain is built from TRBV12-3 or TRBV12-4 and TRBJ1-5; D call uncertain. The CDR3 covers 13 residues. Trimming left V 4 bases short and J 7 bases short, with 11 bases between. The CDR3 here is CASSYIAEQPQHF. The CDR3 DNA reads TGTGCCAGCAGTTATATTGCGGAACAGCCCCAGCATTTT.

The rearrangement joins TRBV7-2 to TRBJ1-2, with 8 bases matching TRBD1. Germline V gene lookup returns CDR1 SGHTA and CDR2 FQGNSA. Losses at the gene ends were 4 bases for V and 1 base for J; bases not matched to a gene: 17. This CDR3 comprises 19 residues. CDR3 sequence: CASSCESQGASFRNYGYTF. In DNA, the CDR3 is TGTGCCAGCAGCTGCGAGAGTCAGGGGGCGAGTTTTCGTAACTATGGCTACACCTTC.

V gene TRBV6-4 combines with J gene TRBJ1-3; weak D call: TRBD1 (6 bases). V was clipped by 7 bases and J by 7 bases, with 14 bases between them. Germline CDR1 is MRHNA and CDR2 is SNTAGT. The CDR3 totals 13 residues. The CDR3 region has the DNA TGTGCCAGCACGGGCAGGGGTGAGAACACCATATATTTT. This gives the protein CASTGRGENTIYF.